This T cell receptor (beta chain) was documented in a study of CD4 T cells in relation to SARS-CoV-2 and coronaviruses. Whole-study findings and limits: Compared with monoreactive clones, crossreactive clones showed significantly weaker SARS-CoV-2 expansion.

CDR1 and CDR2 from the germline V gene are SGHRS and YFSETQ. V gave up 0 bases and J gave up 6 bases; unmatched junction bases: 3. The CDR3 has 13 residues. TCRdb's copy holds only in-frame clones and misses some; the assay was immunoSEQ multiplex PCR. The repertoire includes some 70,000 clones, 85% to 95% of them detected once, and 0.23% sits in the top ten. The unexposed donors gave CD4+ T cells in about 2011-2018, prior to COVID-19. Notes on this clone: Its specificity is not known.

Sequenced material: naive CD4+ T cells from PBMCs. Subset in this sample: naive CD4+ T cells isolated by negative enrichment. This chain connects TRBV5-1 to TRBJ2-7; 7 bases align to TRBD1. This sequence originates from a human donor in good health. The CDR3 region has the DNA TGCGCCAGCAGCTTGGCAGGGGGATCCGAGCAGTACTTC. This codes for CASSLAGGSEQYF. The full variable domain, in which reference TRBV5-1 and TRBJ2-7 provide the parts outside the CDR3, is KAGVTQTPRYLIKTRGQQVTLSCSPISGHRSVSWYQQTPGQGLQFLFEYFSETQRNKGNFPGRFSGRQFSNSRSEMNVSTLELGDSALYLCASSLAGGSEQYFGPGTRLTVT.